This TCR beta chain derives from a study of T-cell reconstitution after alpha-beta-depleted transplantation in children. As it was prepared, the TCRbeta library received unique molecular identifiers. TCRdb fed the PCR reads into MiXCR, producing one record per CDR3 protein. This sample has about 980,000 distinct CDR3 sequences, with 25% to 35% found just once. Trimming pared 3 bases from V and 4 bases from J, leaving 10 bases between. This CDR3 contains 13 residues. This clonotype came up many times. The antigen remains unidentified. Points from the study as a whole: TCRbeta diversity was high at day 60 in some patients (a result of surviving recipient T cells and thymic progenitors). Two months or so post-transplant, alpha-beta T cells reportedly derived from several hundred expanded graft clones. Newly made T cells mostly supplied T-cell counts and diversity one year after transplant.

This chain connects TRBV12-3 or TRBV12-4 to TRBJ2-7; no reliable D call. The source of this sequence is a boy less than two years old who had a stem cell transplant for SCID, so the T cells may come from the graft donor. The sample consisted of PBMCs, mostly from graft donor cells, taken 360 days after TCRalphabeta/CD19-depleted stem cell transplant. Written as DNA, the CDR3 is TGTGCCAGCAGTTTGACGGACGGTTACGAGCAGTACTTC. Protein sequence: CASSLTDGYEQYF.